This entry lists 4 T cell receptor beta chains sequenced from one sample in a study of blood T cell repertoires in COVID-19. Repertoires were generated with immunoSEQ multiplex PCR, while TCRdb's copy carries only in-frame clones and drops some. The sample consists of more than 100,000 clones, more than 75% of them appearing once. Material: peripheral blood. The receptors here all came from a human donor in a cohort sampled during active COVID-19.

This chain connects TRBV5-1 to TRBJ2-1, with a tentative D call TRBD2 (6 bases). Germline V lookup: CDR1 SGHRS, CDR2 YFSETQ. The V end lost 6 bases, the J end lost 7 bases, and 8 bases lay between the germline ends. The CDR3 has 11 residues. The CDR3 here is CASTAGNEQFF. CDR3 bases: TGCGCCAGCACGGCGGGAAATGAGCAGTTCTTC. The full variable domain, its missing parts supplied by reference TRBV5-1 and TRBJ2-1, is KAGVTQTPRYLIKTRGQQVTLSCSPISGHRSVSWYQQTPGQGLQFLFEYFSETQRNKGNFPGRFSGRQFSNSRSEMNVSTLELGDSALYLCASTAGNEQFFGPGTRLTVL.

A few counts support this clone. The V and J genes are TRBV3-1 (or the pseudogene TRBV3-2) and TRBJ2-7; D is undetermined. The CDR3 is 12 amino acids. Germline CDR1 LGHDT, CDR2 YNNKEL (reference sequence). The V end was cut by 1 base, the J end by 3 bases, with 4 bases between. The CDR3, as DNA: TGTGCCAGCAGCCAAGTAATCTACGAGCAGTACTTC. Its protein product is CASSQVIYEQYF.

CDR3 nucleotides: TGTGCCAGCACCGGACAGGGCAACTATGGCTACACCTTC. Encoded protein: CASTGQGNYGYTF. The rearrangement uses TRBV6-6 and TRBJ1-2; 8 nucleotides line up with TRBD1. Germline CDR1 reads MNHNY; CDR2 reads SVGAGI (reference sequence). CDR3 size: 13 residues. V gave up 7 bases and J gave up 2 bases; unmatched junction bases: 3.

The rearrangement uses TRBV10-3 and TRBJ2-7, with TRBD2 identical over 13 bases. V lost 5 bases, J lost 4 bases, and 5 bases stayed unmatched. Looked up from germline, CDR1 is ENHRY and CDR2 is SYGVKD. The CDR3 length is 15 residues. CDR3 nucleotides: TGTGCCATCAGTCGGACTAGCGGGGGATCTTACGAGCAGTACTTC. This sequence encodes CAISRTSGGSYEQYF.